This T cell receptor (beta chain) was recorded in a study of Ad26.COV2.S vaccination and SARS-CoV-2 variants (dated by TCRdb to the early 2020s). Notes on the research overall: Vaccine-arm donors came from COV1001, a multicentre, randomized, double-blind, placebo-controlled phase I-IIa trial of Ad26.COV2.S in healthy adults. Ad26.COV2.S was given intramuscularly at 5x10^10 or 1x10^11 viral particles, as a single shot or as two shots 56 days apart. The specificity and breadth of SARS-CoV-2-reactive T cell receptors after Ad26.COV2.S vaccination were assessed by TCRbeta repertoire sequencing. The TCR-sequenced set comprised about 32 samples: around 20 Ad26.COV2.S vaccine recipients, 5 placebo recipients and 8 SARS-CoV-2 convalescent individuals. Participants in the trial were split at random into five groups of five each, receiving low-dose or high-dose Ad26.COV2.S once or twice, or else placebo on both occasions. Investigators did not know the trial group allocation while performing experiments and assessing outcomes.

There are 15 amino acids in the CDR3, from cysteine to phenylalanine inclusive. Only CDR3 DNA remains: 45 bases, in frame from the first base. CDR1 LGHNT and CDR2 FRNRAP are derived from the germline V gene. V loses 2 bases, J loses 5 bases, and the germline ends lie 15 bases apart. Reading the label with the study, this specimen's treatment or condition is: roughly 20 received Ad26.COV2.S at low or high dose, single or two shots; roughly five received placebo; per-sample allocation not given. For vaccine and placebo recipients, the sequenced repertoires came from samples collected on day 63 after the first injection. Between 29 July and 7 August 2020, Cohort 1b enrolled approximately 26 adults aged 18-55 years at one site in Boston, USA. Ad26.COV2.S consisted of a replication-incompetent adenovirus type 26 vector by which a prefusion-stabilized SARS-CoV-2 spike protein from the original Wuhan strain was expressed.

The immunoSEQ Assay was the method used to sequence TCRbeta CDR3 regions. After extraction, genomic DNA underwent amplification by bias-controlled multiplex PCR, followed by high-throughput sequencing. From the authors' description of their analysis: Collapsing and filtering of sequences were performed to quantify the absolute abundance of each unique TCRbeta CDR3 region. T cell fraction was estimated by normalization of TCRbeta template counts to usable DNA, with usable DNA being measured through amplification of reference genes present in all nucleated cells. Repertoire TCRs were annotated as SARS-CoV-2-specific when V gene, CDR3 amino acid sequence and J gene were exactly matched to a known reactive TCR set. The reference SARS-CoV-2 TCR set was derived from MIRA and filtered for enrichment in COVID-19-positive ImmuneCODE repertoires, a step that removed public or cross-reactive TCRs. Drawing on the MIRA antigens, annotated TCRs were analysed further at the level of specific ORF or position within ORF. Breadth was defined as the number of annotated unique rearrangements divided by the total number of unique productive rearrangements, and depth was defined as the summed frequency of the annotated unique rearrangements. TCR breadth was compared between groups using two-sided Wilcoxon rank-sum tests. What TCRdb holds here is the immuneACCESS table cut down to in-frame rearrangements. Part of the clones is not present; checked against another copy, under half of the missing clones reflect an unresolved V gene, and the others are unexplained. V, J and clone size are those of that table, while D and trimming were read from the DNA. Within this sample are 350,000 to 550,000 clones, with roughly nine tenths of them counted one time only. In total, the top ten clones hold approximately 2.5% of the sample.

In regard to this clone: Its antigen is unknown. No base quality values were provided; no much bigger clone lies one nucleotide off.

Results and caveats for the whole study, not just this receptor: The study was not powered for comparison of responses between vaccine doses or regimens. Spike-specific TCR breadth was higher in Ad26.COV2.S recipients than in placebo recipients (P = 0.0014). Vaccine and placebo recipients had comparable non-spike TCR breadth, which fits with the vaccine containing only spike. Substantial breadth of spike-specific CD8+ and CD4+ T cell responses was reported after vaccination. The authors noted that total T cell responses may have been underestimated by the TCR breadth and depth analyses.

The chain employs TRBV12-5 and TRBJ1-1, with the D gene not clear enough to name. Here the sequenced sample was peripheral blood, taken in a trial of Ad26.COV2.S vaccine versus placebo. The clonotype comes from a person aged 18-60 years who received the Ad26.COV2.S COVID-19 vaccine or a placebo. The CDR3 has the sequence CASGLPTPSRTEAFF. The DNA sequence is given as TGTGCTAGTGGTTTGCCCACTCCCTCTAGGACTGAAGCTTTCTTT.